This T cell receptor beta chain was identified during a study of blood T cell repertoires in COVID-19. In regard to this clone: The conserved closing phenylalanine or tryptophan is absent in this CDR3, likely reflecting a read error. Because the CDR3's place on the DNA is in doubt, the DNA is left out and the CDR3 is given as listed by TCRdb.

The CDR3 is 11 amino acids in total, end residues counted. Using immunoSEQ multiplex PCR, the repertoire was profiled, and TCRdb retains in-frame clones only, with some absent. The table lists about 200,000 clones, 65% to 90% of them singletons, with 12% in the top ten. The study drew participants aged about 18 to 90 years from 20 to 30 US areas. Participant reports of clinical history set cohort assignment. Recovery meant two consecutive negative NP/OP PCR tests, professional clearance, or resolved symptoms. The sequence derives from a man aged 40-50 years who had recovered from COVID-19. V usage is TRBV12-3 or TRBV12-4 and J usage is TRBJ1-2. Sequences were obtained from PBMCs or T cells enriched from blood (not recorded which). CDR3 in amino acids: CASRLGALEGI.